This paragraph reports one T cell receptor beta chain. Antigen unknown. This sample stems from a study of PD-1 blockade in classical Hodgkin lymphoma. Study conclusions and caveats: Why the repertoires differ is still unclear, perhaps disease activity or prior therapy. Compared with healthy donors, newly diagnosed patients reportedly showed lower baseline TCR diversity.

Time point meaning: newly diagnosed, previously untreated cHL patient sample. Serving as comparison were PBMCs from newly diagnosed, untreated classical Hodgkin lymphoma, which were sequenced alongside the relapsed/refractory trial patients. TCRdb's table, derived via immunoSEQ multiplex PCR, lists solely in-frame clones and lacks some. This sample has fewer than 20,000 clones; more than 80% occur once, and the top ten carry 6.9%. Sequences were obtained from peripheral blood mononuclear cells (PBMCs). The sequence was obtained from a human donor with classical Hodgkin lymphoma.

CDR3 region: CAIRTSGANTGELFF. DNA for the CDR3: TGTGCCATCAGGACTAGCGGGGCGAACACCGGGGAGCTGTTTTTT. This chain joins TRBV10-3 and TRBJ2-2; TRBD2 matches at 11 bases. With 6 bases clipped from V and 0 bases from J, the junction kept 0 bases outside the gene matches. Per the germline V gene, CDR1 is ENHRY and CDR2 is SYGVKD. The CDR3 has 15 amino acids.